A single sample is the source of the 30 T cell receptor beta chains below, sequenced in a study of blood T cell repertoires in COVID-19 (dated by TCRdb to 2019 to 2021). The library was produced with the immunoSEQ multiplex PCR assay. The table was pulled from immuneACCESS by TCRdb, which kept in-frame rearrangements only. Such tables lose some clones; where checked, under half of the loss comes from unresolved V genes, and the rest has no known cause. In all, the sample holds about 70,000 clones, and about 80% of those were seen once. 35% of the sample is in the top ten clones. The sample was peripheral blood. The receptor set was obtained from a woman in her 70s with acute or convalescent COVID-19.

CDR3 coding DNA: TGTGCCAGCAGCTTAGATCCGGGACAGGGGGATGAAAAACTGTTTTTT. This encodes CASSLDPGQGDEKLFF. The gene calls are TRBV7-8 and TRBJ1-4; the match to TRBD1 covers 11 bases. The ends lost 1 base at V and 6 bases at J; junction bases unmatched: 4. This CDR3 region has 16 residues. Germline CDR1 and CDR2: SGHVS and FQNEAQ.

CDR3 nucleotide sequence: TGTGCCAGCTCTGACAGGGGAAATGTGGAGACCCAGTACTTC. Protein: CASSDRGNVETQYF. The J gene is TRBJ2-5, the V gene TRBV7-2; 8 bases map to TRBD1. The V gene end was trimmed by 8 bases and the J gene end by 5 bases; junction bases not matched to a gene: 10. The germline V gene has CDR1 SGHTA and CDR2 FQGNSA. The CDR3 extends over 14 amino acids. The full variable domain, with the rest looked up from reference TRBV7-2 and TRBJ2-5, is GAGVSQSPSNKVTEKGKDVELRCDPISGHTALYWYRQSLGQGLEFLIYFQGNSAPDKSGLPSDRFSAERTGGSVSTLTIQRTQQEDSAVYLCASSDRGNVETQYFGPGTRLLVL.

The genes are TRBV6-5 and TRBJ1-2; D unresolved. This CDR3 is 15 amino acids long. The germline gives CDR1 MNHEY, CDR2 SVGAGI. Trimming removed 0 bases from V and 8 bases from J, with 16 bases in between. The CDR3 sequence is CASSYSMGGMRGYTF. CDR3 bases: TGTGCCAGCAGTTACTCGATGGGAGGTATGCGAGGCTACACCTTC.

J is TRBJ2-1 and V is TRBV3-1 (or the pseudogene TRBV3-2); TRBD1 matches 9 bases. The V and J ends lost 0 bases and 5 bases, in that order; junction bases with no gene match: 8. This CDR3 contains 17 residues. Per the germline V gene, CDR1 is LGHDT and CDR2 is YNNKEL (reference sequence). The CDR3 is CASSQDRGQGSDNEQFF. Here the CDR3 DNA reads TGTGCCAGCAGCCAAGATAGAGGACAGGGGAGTGACAATGAGCAGTTCTTC.

J is TRBJ1-1 and V is TRBV9; D remains ambiguous. Trimming stripped 0 bases from V and 5 bases from J, with 11 bases between. Germline loops: CDR1 SGDLS, CDR2 YYNGEE. The CDR3 length is 14 residues. DNA for the CDR3: TGTGCCAGCAGCGTAGACGAAGGGAGGACTGAAGCTTTCTTT. It specifies CASSVDEGRTEAFF.

The CDR3 DNA reads as TGTGCCAGCAGTCCGGGACAGGGGAGGCAAGAGACCCAGTACTTC. Its protein product is CASSPGQGRQETQYF. The V and J genes are TRBV5-4 and TRBJ2-5, with 10 bases that match TRBD1. The CDR3 is 15 residues long. Germline values: CDR1 SGHNT, CDR2 YYREEE (reference sequence). Trimming removed 5 bases from V and 2 bases from J; junction bases left unmatched: 6.

The V and J genes are TRBV29-1 and TRBJ2-7; D is perhaps TRBD2 (6 bases). Trimming took off 6 bases at V and 5 bases at J, with 20 bases between the two ends. The germline gives CDR1 SQVTM, CDR2 ANQGSEA. This CDR3 has 14 residues. Here the CDR3 DNA reads TGCAGCGTACCTACGGGACTCCTGAACCACGAGCAGTACTTC. This encodes CSVPTGLLNHEQYF.

The J gene is TRBJ2-7, the V gene TRBV5-5; unclear D gene. V shed 0 bases and J shed 6 bases, with 13 bases lying between them. CDR3 length: 14 amino acids. Germline lookup yields CDR1 SGHKS and CDR2 YYEKEE (reference sequence). The CDR3 bases are TGTGCCAGCAGCTTGGAGGTAGCCGCGAGCGAGCAGTACTTC. It yields the protein CASSLEVAASEQYF.

V is TRBV5-4 and J is TRBJ2-5, with a tentative D call TRBD1 (5 bases). V lost 4 bases and J 1 base, leaving 11 bases between the germline ends. The length of the CDR3 is 14 residues. Germline values: CDR1 SGHNT, CDR2 YYREEE (reference sequence). The DNA of the CDR3 is TGTGCCAGCAGCCCAGACAGCTCCCAAGAGACCCAGTACTTC. It yields the protein CASSPDSSQETQYF.

The chain employs TRBV4-2 and TRBJ2-5; 7 bases are a match to TRBD2. This CDR3 comprises 15 residues. Germline V gives CDR1 LGHNA, CDR2 YNFKEQ. The trim removed 0 bases at V and 5 bases at J, leaving 6 bases unmatched. This chain's CDR3 is CASSQEGTGGETQYF. CDR3 DNA: TGTGCCAGCAGCCAAGAGGGGACCGGGGGGGAGACCCAGTACTTC.

The genes are TRBV24-1 and TRBJ1-2; D is uncertain. The germline CDR1 and CDR2 sequences are KGHDR and SFDVKD. The ends were cut back, 3 bases at V and 4 bases at J, with 8 bases in the middle. CDR3 length: 13 amino acids. The CDR3: CATSDTVSYGYTF. As DNA, the CDR3 is TGTGCCACCAGTGATACAGTGTCCTATGGCTACACCTTC.

This clone was counted once. The V and J genes are TRBV5-6 and TRBJ1-3, with unresolved D. This CDR3 comprises 14 residues. V lost 6 bases, J lost 7 bases, and 17 bases lay in between. CDR1 is SGHDT and CDR2 is YYEEEE in the germline V gene. For the CDR3, the DNA is TGTGCCAGCAAGTCCAGGTTATCGTGGAACACCATATATTTT. This codes for CASKSRLSWNTIYF.

The chain carries TRBV15 and TRBJ2-7; the match to TRBD1 covers 9 bases. V was pared by 5 bases and J by 5 bases, with 10 bases of the junction left unmatched. In germline, CDR1 is LNHNV, CDR2 YYDKDF (reference sequence). This CDR3 spans 15 amino acids. CDR3 DNA: TGTGCCACCAGCTCCGGACAGGGGATGTTCCACGAGCAGTACTTC. Protein sequence: CATSSGQGMFHEQYF.

This clone has more than one count but fewer than ten. The chain joins TRBV30 to TRBJ2-3, with a possible D match to TRBD1 (6 bases). Trimming cost V 7 bases and J 3 bases, with 20 bases left between them. The CDR3 is 15 residues long. Germline loops: CDR1 GTSNPN, CDR2 SVGIG (reference sequence). CDR3 nucleotides: TGTGCCTCGGAGAACAGGGAACTTGCTACAGATACGCAGTATTTT. This codes for CASENRELATDTQYF.

The CDR3 coding sequence is TGCGCCAGCAGTGAGGGGACGGGAGACTACAATGAGCAGTTCTTC. It specifies CASSEGTGDYNEQFF. The rearrangement joins TRBV10-1 to TRBJ2-1, with a weak D call TRBD2 (6 bases). The CDR3 runs 15 residues. Per germline, CDR1 WNHNN and CDR2 SYGVQD (reference sequence). V was trimmed by 2 bases and J by 3 bases, leaving 11 bases between them.

This chain links TRBV7-9 with TRBJ2-5; perhaps TRBD2 as D (6 bases). The V end lost 3 bases, the J end lost 13 bases, and 15 bases lay between the germline ends. The germline V gene encodes CDR1 SEHNR and CDR2 FQNEAQ (reference sequence). CDR3 length: 12 amino acids. CDR3 sequence: CASSLDGHGGYF. In DNA, the CDR3 is TGTGCCAGCAGCTTGGACGGACACGGGGGGTACTTC. Using reference TRBV7-9 and TRBJ2-5 for the parts outside the CDR3, the full variable domain is DTGVSQNPRHKITKRGQNVTFRCDPISEHNRLYWYRQTLGQGPEFLTYFQNEAQLEKSRLLSDRFSAERPKGSFSTLEIQRTEQGDSAMYLCASSLDGHGGYFGPGTRLLVL.

This rearrangement joins TRBV20-1 to TRBJ2-1; D is possibly TRBD1 (5 bases). The CDR3 is made up of 11 amino acids. Per the germline V gene, CDR1 is DFQATT and CDR2 is SNEGSKA (reference sequence). The CDR3 sequence is CSAQGDTVGFF. CDR3 coding DNA: TGCAGCGCCCAAGGGGATACGGTTGGGTTCTTC.

The V and J genes are TRBV6-2 or TRBV6-3 and TRBJ2-1, with 8 bases aligning to TRBD1. This CDR3 has 14 amino acids. Trimming removed 5 bases from V and 4 bases from J; junction bases left unmatched: 4. CDR1 and CDR2 (germline): MNHEY, SVGEGT. Written as DNA, the CDR3 is TGTGCCAGCAGTCACGGGACAGGATACAATGAGCAGTTCTTC. Protein product: CASSHGTGYNEQFF.

V usage is TRBV11-3 and J usage is TRBJ2-7, with 7 bases identical to TRBD2. From germline, CDR1 is SGHNT and CDR2 YENEEA. The CDR3 has 14 residues. After removal of 5 bases from V and 1 base from J, the junction contained 5 bases not matched to a gene. This CDR3 reads CASSRAGRSYEQYF. In nucleotides, the CDR3 is TGTGCCAGCAGCCGAGCGGGAAGGTCCTACGAGCAGTACTTC.

The V and J genes are TRBV10-3 and TRBJ2-7; D is unresolved. The CDR3 has 12 amino acids. Germline V gene lookup returns CDR1 ENHRY and CDR2 SYGVKD. Between the trimmed V and J ends, which lost 3 bases and 4 bases, there was a span of 7 bases. In nucleotides, the CDR3 is TGTGCCATCAGTGATACAGAGTACGAGCAGTACTTC. Protein: CAISDTEYEQYF.

The CDR3 sequence is CASRFTGNNEKLFF. The CDR3 bases are TGTGCCAGCAGATTCACAGGGAACAATGAAAAACTGTTTTTT. The rearrangement joins TRBV6-5 to TRBJ1-4; a possible D gene is TRBD1 (6 bases). The germline CDR1 and CDR2 sequences are MNHEY and SVGAGI. Between the trimmed V and J ends, which lost 6 bases and 5 bases, there was a span of 13 bases. The CDR3 totals 14 residues.

The chain links TRBV12-3 or TRBV12-4 to TRBJ1-5; weak D call: TRBD1 (5 bases). This CDR3 is built from 13 residues. V was cut by 1 base and J by 7 bases, with 8 bases left in between. CDR3 coding DNA: TGTGCCAGCAGTTTAGTGCAGGGACAGCCCCAGCATTTT. Amino acids: CASSLVQGQPQHF.

The chain recombines TRBV2 with TRBJ1-4; D unclear. The CDR3 is made up of 15 amino acids. Trimming took off 2 bases at V and 4 bases at J, with 11 bases between the two ends. Germline CDR1 reads SNHLY; CDR2 reads FYNNEI. The CDR3 DNA follows: TGTGCCAGCAGTGAATTTACAGTTTATAATGAAAAACTGTTTTTT. It codes for CASSEFTVYNEKLFF.

V and J are TRBV28 and TRBJ2-3; 8 nucleotides line up with TRBD2. J gave up 6 bases and V 8 bases, and 16 bases lay outside the gene matches. This CDR3 region has 16 residues. Germline V gene data show CDR1 as MDHEN and CDR2 as SYDVKM. CDR3 sequence (DNA): TGTGCCAGCCTGCCGCGGCTGGGCGGGAGGTGGGATACGCAGTATTTT. Its protein product is CASLPRLGGRWDTQYF.

V usage is TRBV18 and J usage is TRBJ1-2; TRBD1 aligns across 9 bases. CDR3 size: 18 residues. V shed 1 base and J 7 bases; nucleotides not matched to a gene: 16. CDR1 KGHSH and CDR2 LQKENI come from the germline V gene. The CDR3 nucleotides read TGTGCCAGCTCACCACTTCCTTCGTGGGACAGGGATGGAAGTGGCTACACCTTC. Encoded protein: CASSPLPSWDRDGSGYTF.

This chain joins TRBV6-1 and TRBJ1-1; D might be TRBD1 (5 bases). This CDR3 spans 15 amino acids. The V end lost 0 bases, the J end lost 6 bases, and 14 bases lay between the germline ends. CDR1 and CDR2 (germline): MNHNS, SASEGT. The CDR3 bases are TGTGCCAGCAGTGAAGCGGGGCTATCAACATCTGAAGCTTTCTTT. The encoded protein is CASSEAGLSTSEAFF.

This chain joins TRBV19 and TRBJ2-3; TRBD1 aligns across 11 bases. The CDR3 covers 15 residues. Germline V lookup: CDR1 LNHDA, CDR2 SQIVND (reference sequence). V lost 1 base and J lost 4; bases outside the gene matches: 1. CDR3 sequence (DNA): TGTGCCAGTAGTATAGGGACAGGGGGCGCAGATACGCAGTATTTT. The encoded protein is CASSIGTGGADTQYF.

The chain couples TRBV19 to TRBJ1-5, with a weak D call TRBD1 (6 bases). V shed 7 bases and J shed 0 bases, with 16 bases lying between them. The germline gives CDR1 LNHDA, CDR2 SQIVND (reference sequence). The CDR3 loop spans 16 amino acids. CDR3 in amino acids: CASTPGHAYSNQPQHF. The CDR3 nucleotides read TGTGCCAGTACCCCGGGACATGCATATAGCAATCAGCCCCAGCATTTT. Together with reference TRBV19 and TRBJ1-5, the CDR3 gives the full variable domain: DGGITQSPKYLFRKEGQNVTLSCEQNLNHDAMYWYRQDPGQGLRLIYYSQIVNDFQKGDIAEGYSVSREKKESFPLTVTSAQKNPTAFYLCASTPGHAYSNQPQHFGDGTRLSIL.

The V call is TRBV28, the J call TRBJ2-2; D is unclear. With 3 bases removed from V and 7 bases from J, the gap between germline ends came to 15 bases. The CDR3 runs to 15 residues. In germline, CDR1 is MDHEN, CDR2 SYDVKM. CDR3 sequence (DNA): TGTGCCAGCAGTTTCCCGGAAAGGCGGAACGGGGAGCTGTTTTTT. It specifies CASSFPERRNGELFF.

This clone was observed a handful of times. The gene calls are TRBV28 and TRBJ1-5; weak D call: TRBD1 (5 bases). The CDR3 covers 14 residues. Per germline, CDR1 MDHEN and CDR2 SYDVKM. Between the trimmed V and J ends, which lost 6 bases and 11 bases, there was a span of 20 bases. The CDR3 nucleotides read TGTGCCAGCAGCCCATACGGAGGGGACGGGGCCCAGCATTTT. The encoded protein is CASSPYGGDGAQHF.